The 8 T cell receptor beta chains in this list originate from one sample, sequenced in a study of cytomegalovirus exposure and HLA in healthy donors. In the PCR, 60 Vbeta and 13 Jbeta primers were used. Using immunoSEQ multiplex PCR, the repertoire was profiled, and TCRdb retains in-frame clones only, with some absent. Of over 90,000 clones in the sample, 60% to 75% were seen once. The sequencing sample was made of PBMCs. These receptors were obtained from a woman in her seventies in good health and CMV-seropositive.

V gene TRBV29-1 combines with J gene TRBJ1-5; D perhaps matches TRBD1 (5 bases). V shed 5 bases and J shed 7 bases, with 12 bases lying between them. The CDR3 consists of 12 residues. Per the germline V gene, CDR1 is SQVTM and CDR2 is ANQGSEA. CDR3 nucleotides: TGCAGCGTTTACAGGCATAAGCAGCCCCAGCATTTT. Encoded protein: CSVYRHKQPQHF.

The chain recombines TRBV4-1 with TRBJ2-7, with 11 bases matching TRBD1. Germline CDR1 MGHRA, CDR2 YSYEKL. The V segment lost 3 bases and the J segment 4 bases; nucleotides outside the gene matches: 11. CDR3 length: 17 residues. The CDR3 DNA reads TGCGCCAGCAGCCAGGCGCCGTGGACAGGGGGCGAGTACGAGCAGTACTTC. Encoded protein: CASSQAPWTGGEYEQYF.

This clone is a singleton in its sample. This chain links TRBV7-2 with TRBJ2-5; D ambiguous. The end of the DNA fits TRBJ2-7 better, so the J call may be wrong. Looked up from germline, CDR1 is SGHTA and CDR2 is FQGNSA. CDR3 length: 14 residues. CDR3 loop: CASSFLTASYEQYF. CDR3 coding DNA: TGTGCCAGCAGCTTTTTAACAGCCTCCTACGAGCAGTACTTC.

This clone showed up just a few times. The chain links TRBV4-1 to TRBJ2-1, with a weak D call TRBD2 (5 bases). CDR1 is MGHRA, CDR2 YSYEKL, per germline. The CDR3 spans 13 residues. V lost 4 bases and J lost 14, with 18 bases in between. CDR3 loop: CASSLPEGRAEFF. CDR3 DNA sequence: TGCGCCAGCAGCCTGCCAGAGGGCCGCGCGGAGTTCTTC.

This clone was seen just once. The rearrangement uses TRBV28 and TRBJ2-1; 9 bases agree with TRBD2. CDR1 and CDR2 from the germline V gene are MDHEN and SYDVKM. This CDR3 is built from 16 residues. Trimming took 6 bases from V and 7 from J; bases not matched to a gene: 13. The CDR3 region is CASSPLAGRSGNEQFF. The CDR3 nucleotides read TGTGCCAGCAGCCCTCTAGCGGGAAGGTCGGGTAATGAGCAGTTCTTC.

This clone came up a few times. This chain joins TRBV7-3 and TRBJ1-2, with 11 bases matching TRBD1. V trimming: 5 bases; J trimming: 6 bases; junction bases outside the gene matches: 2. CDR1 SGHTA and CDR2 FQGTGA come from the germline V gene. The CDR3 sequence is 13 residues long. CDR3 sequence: CASSAGQGDGYTF. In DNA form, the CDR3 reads TGTGCCAGCAGCGCGGGACAGGGGGATGGCTACACCTTC.

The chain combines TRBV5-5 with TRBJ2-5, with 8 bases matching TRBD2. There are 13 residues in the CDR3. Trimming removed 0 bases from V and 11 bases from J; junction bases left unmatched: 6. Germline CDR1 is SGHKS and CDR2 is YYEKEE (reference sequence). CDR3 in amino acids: CASSLVAGGEQYF. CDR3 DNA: TGTGCCAGCAGCTTGGTGGCGGGGGGAGAGCAGTACTTC. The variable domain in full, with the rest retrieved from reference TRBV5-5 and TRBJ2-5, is DAGVTQSPTHLIKTRGQQVTLRCSPISGHKSVSWYQQVLGQGPQFIFQYYEKEERGRGNFPDRFSARQFPNYSSELNVNALLLGDSALYLCASSLVAGGEQYFGPGTRLLVL.

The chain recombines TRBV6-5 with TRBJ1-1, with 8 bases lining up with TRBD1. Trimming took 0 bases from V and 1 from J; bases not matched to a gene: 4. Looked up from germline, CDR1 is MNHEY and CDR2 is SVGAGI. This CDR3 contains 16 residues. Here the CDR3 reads CASSYSRGQGNTEAFF. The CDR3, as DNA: TGTGCCAGCAGTTACTCGAGAGGACAGGGGAACACTGAAGCTTTCTTT.